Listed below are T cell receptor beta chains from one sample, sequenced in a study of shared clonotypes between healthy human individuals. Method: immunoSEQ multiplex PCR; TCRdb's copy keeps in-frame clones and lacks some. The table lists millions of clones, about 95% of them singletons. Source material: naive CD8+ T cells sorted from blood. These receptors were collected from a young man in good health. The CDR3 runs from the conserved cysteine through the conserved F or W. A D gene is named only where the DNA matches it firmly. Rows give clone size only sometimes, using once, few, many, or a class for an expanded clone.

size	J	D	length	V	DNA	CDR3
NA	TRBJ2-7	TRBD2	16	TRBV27	TGTGCCAGCAGTTTCAATGGACTAGCGGTTTCCTACGAGCAGTACTTC	CASSFNGLAVSYEQYF
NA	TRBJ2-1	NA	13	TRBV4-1	TGCGCCAGCAGCCGCGTCCAAGGGGATGAGCAGTTCTTC	CASSRVQGDEQFF
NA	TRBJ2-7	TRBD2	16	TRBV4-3	TGCGCCAGCAGCCAGGGACTAGCGGGAGGTTCCCACGAGCAGTACTTC	CASSQGLAGGSHEQYF
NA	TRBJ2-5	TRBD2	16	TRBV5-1	TGCGCCAGCAGCTTGTGGGTAGCGGGAAGCCAAGAGACCCAGTACTTC	CASSLWVAGSQETQYF
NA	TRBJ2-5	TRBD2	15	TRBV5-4	TGTGCCAGCAGCTTGGCCAGCGGGGGACAAGAGACCCAGTACTTC	CASSLASGGQETQYF
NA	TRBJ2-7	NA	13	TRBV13	TGTGCCAGCAGCTTAGACCGGGATGACGAGCAGTACTTC	CASSLDRDDEQYF
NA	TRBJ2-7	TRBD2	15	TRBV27	TGTGCCAGCAGCCTACTAGCGGGGCCTCCCTACGAGCAGTACTTC	CASSLLAGPPYEQYF
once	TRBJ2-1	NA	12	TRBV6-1	TGTGCCAGCAGAGAAAGGGGCAATGAGCAGTTCTTC	CASRERGNEQFF
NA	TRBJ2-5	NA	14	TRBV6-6	TGTGCCACCACCGGGGCCCCGGTCCAAGAGACCCAGTACTTC	CATTGAPVQETQYF
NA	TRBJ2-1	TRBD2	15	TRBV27	TGTGCCAGCAGTTTGGCGGGGGGCCCCTACAATGAGCAGTTCTTC	CASSLAGGPYNEQFF
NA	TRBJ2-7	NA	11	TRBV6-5	TGTGCCAGCACAGACAGTTACGAGCAGTACTTC	CASTDSYEQYF
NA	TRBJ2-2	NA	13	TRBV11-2	TGTGCCAGCAGCAAGAATGTGGCCGGGGAGCTGTTTTTT	CASSKNVAGELFF
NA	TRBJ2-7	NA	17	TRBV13	TGTGCCAGCAGCTTAGGCCCCGTAGCGTCATGGAAATACGAGCAGTACTTC	CASSLGPVASWKYEQYF
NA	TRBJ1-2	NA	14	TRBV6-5	TGTGCCAGCAGCCCATGGGGGGAACACTATGGCTACACCTTC	CASSPWGEHYGYTF
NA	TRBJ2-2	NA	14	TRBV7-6	TGTGCCAGCAGCTTGGCAGGGAACACCGGGGAGCTGTTTTTT	CASSLAGNTGELFF
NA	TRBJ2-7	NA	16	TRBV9	TGTGCCAGCAGCGTAGAGGGCAGGTCGGACTCCTACGAGCAGTACTTC	CASSVEGRSDSYEQYF
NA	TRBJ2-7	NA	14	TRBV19	TGTGCCAGTAGTCCGGGCGGGGCGCTTTACGAGCAGTACTTC	CASSPGGALYEQYF
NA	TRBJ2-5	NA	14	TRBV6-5	TGTGCCGCAAGCTTAGGGGGAGAACAAGAGACCCAGTACTTC	CAASLGGEQETQYF
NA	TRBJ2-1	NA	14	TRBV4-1	TGCGCCAGCACCCTTAGACAGGACTACAATGAGCAGTTCTTC	CASTLRQDYNEQFF
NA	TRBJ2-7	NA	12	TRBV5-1	TGCGCCAGCAGCGCCCCCTCCTACGAGCAGTACTTC	CASSAPSYEQYF
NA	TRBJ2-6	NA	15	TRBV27	TGTGCCAGCAGTCCCGGACGGTCTGGGGCCAACGTCCTGACTTTC	CASSPGRSGANVLTF
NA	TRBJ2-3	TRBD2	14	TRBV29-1	TGCAGCGTTGAGGCTAGCGGGAGCACAGATACGCAGTATTTT	CSVEASGSTDTQYF
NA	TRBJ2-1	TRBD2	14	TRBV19	TGTGCCAGTAACACTGGGACTAGTCTGAATGAGCAGTTCTTC	CASNTGTSLNEQFF
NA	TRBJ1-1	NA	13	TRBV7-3	TGTGCCAGCAGCTTAAACGGGAACACTGAAGCTTTCTTT	CASSLNGNTEAFF
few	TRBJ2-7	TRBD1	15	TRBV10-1	TGCGCCAGCAGTGAGTCGGACAGGAGGTCCTACGAGCAGTACTTC	CASSESDRRSYEQYF
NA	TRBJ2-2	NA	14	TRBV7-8	TGTGCCAGCAGCTTGATCAGGAACACCGGGGAGCTGTTTTTT	CASSLIRNTGELFF
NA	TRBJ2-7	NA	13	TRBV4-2	TGTGCCAGCAGCCAAGACGGCAGCTACGAGCAGTACTTC	CASSQDGSYEQYF
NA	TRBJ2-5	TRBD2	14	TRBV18	TGTGCCAGCACATGGAGAGCGGGGGTCGAGACCCAGTACTTC	CASTWRAGVETQYF
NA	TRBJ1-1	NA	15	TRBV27	TGTGCCAGCAGTTTATCGAAGGGTTCTTACACTGAAGCTTTCTTT	CASSLSKGSYTEAFF
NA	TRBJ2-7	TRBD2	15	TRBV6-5	TGTGCCAGCAGTTACTCCGCGGGAGGGTCTTACGAGCAGTACTTC	CASSYSAGGSYEQYF
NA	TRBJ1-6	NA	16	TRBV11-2	TGTGCCAGCAGCCCTCACGGGCCAGAACGGAATTCACCCCTCCACTTT	CASSPHGPERNSPLHF
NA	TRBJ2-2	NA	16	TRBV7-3	TGTGCCAGCATCCTCGGCGGGGTAACTGACGCCGGGGAGCTGTTTTTT	CASILGGVTDAGELFF
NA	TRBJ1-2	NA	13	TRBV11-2	TGTGCCAGCCTAGATGGAAGGAATGATGGCTACACCTTC	CASLDGRNDGYTF
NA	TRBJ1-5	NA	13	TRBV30	TGTGCCTGGAACAGCCAAGGCGATCAGCCCCAGCATTTT	CAWNSQGDQPQHF
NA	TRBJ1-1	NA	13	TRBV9	TGTGCCAGCGCACTGGGGGGGAACACTGAAGCTTTCTTT	CASALGGNTEAFF
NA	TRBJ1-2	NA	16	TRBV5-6	TGTGCCAGCAGCTTGGTTGTCGGACAGACACCTTATGGCTACACCTTC	CASSLVVGQTPYGYTF
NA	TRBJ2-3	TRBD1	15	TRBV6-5	TGTGCCAGCAGTTGGACAGGGCCTAGCACAGATACGCAGTATTTT	CASSWTGPSTDTQYF
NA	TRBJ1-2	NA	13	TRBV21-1	TGCGTTGGGGGGGTCGCGGCATACTATGGCTACACCTTC	CVGGVAAYYGYTF
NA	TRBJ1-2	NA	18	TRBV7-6	TGTGCCAGCAGGACCCTACCGGGTCTTGATCTTTTAAACTATGGCTACACCTTC	CASRTLPGLDLLNYGYTF
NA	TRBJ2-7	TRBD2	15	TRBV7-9	TGTGCCAGCAGCTTAGCTAGCGGGAGTTTGTACGAGCAGTACTTC	CASSLASGSLYEQYF
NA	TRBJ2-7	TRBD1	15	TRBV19	TGTGCCAGTAATAACCCGGGACAGGGGGTCTACGAGCAGTACTTC	CASNNPGQGVYEQYF
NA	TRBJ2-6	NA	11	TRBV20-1	TGCAGTGCTCTCAGGGAGGCCGTCCTGACTTTC	CSALREAVLTF
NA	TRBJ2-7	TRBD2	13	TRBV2	TGTGCCAGCAGGAAACTAGCGGGAGGCGAGCAGTACTTC	CASRKLAGGEQYF
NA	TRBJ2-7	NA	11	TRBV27	TGTGCCAGCAGTTTGGGAGGCGAGCAGTACTTC	CASSLGGEQYF
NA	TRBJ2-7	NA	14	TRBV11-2	TGTGCCAGCAGCTTGGTTCAGGACCCCTACGAGCAGTACTTC	CASSLVQDPYEQYF
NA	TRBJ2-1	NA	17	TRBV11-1	TGTGCCAGCAGCTTATTCGGGCTTGCCGCATCCTACAATGAGCAGTTCTTC	CASSLFGLAASYNEQFF
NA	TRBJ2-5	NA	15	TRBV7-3	TGTGCCAGCAGCCCAGGGGGACTACACCAAGAGACCCAGTACTTC	CASSPGGLHQETQYF
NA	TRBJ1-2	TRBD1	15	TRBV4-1	TGCGCCAGCAGCCAAGTTGGGACAGGTGATGATGGCTACACCTTC	CASSQVGTGDDGYTF
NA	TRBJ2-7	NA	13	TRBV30	TGTGCCTGGAGTTCCACTCTCCTCTACGAGCAGTACTTC	CAWSSTLLYEQYF
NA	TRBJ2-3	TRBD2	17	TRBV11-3	TGTGCCAGCAGCACAAGGACTAGCGGAGCCGGCACAGATACGCAGTATTTT	CASSTRTSGAGTDTQYF
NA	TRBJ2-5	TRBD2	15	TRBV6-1	TGTGCCAGCAGTGAAATACTAGCGACCAGGGAGACCCAGTACTTC	CASSEILATRETQYF
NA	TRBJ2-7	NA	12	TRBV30	TGTGCCTGGAGCGCAGGTCCCTACGAGCAGTACTTC	CAWSAGPYEQYF
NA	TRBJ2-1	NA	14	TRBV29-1	TGCAGCGTTGAAACCAGTTTCCTATACAATGAGCAGTTCTTC	CSVETSFLYNEQFF
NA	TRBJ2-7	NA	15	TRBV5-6	TGTGCCAGCAGCTTGGGCCATAGGAGCTCCTACGAGCAGTACTTC	CASSLGHRSSYEQYF